This T cell receptor (beta chain) was captured by sequencing in a study of early stage breast cancer tumors. Study information: ER+/PR+/HER2- status applied to about 80% of the 16 invasive breast tumors. The ER+/PR+/HER2- tumors included 7 or 8 ductal and a few lobular carcinomas.

With respect to this clone: Its antigen remains unidentified.

Broader study findings: Commonly generated sequences made up most enriched TCRB sequences shared between patients.

Normal breast often needed roughly 100-310 mg of tissue for enough DNA. Clones were sequenced by immunoSEQ multiplex PCR, and TCRdb holds only the in-frame ones, with some missing. Of about 14,000 clones listed, approximately 88% are singletons. This CDR3 comprises 14 residues. CDR1 and CDR2 from the germline V gene are KGHSH and LQKENI. V lost 6 bases, J lost 2 bases, and 4 bases stayed unmatched. J is TRBJ1-2 and V is TRBV18; 9 positions agree with TRBD1. This clonotype was obtained from a person aged 30 to 40 with breast cancer. The source material was normal breast tissue next to the tumor. CDR3 amino acids: CASSPGTGNYGYTF. The CDR3 region has the DNA TGTGCCAGCTCTCCCGGGACAGGGAACTATGGCTACACCTTC.